These 9 T cell receptor beta chains originate from one sample sequenced in a study of radiation and T cells in renal cell carcinoma. Time point indicated: blood 4 weeks post-SBRT, at nephrectomy. Specified treatment: 15 Gy SBRT to primary tumor, nephrectomy 4 weeks later. Profiled with immunoSEQ multiplex PCR; TCRdb holds only in-frame clones, not every one. The data show just over 95,000 clones, approximately 80% seen once. The sample consisted of blood, taken from a patient whose treatment included radiotherapy and nephrectomy. The receptors here all came from a man between 60 and 70 years old with renal cell carcinoma.

The V call is TRBV28, the J call TRBJ2-7; D remains unclear. The CDR3 has 15 residues. Trimming shortened V by 7 bases and J by 0 bases, and 16 bases separated the two germline ends. The germline V gene has CDR1 MDHEN and CDR2 SYDVKM. For the CDR3, the DNA is TGTGCCAGCACCCCCCAAGCTCCCAGCTCCTACGAGCAGTACTTC. Amino acids: CASTPQAPSSYEQYF.

The rearrangement uses TRBV5-5 and TRBJ2-7; D perhaps matches TRBD1 (6 bases). Trimming took 6 bases from V and 7 from J, leaving 20 bases between them. Germline V gene data show CDR1 as SGHKS and CDR2 as YYEKEE (reference sequence). The CDR3 length is 14 residues. The CDR3: CASTPDTGLWEQYF. The CDR3 bases are TGTGCCAGCACCCCGGACACAGGGTTGTGGGAGCAGTACTTC. Full variable domain (missing parts from reference TRBV5-5 and TRBJ2-7): DAGVTQSPTHLIKTRGQQVTLRCSPISGHKSVSWYQQVLGQGPQFIFQYYEKEERGRGNFPDRFSARQFPNYSSELNVNALLLGDSALYLCASTPDTGLWEQYFGPGTRLTVT.

This chain joins TRBV4-2 and TRBJ2-1, with TRBD1 identical over 8 bases. CDR1 is LGHNA and CDR2 is YNFKEQ in the germline V gene. Germline trimming cut 1 base from V and 3 bases from J; bases unmatched to any gene: 8. The CDR3 length is 17 residues. The CDR3 nucleotides read TGTGCCAGCAGCCAAGTTGGCGGACAGGGTTACTACAATGAGCAGTTCTTC. Protein: CASSQVGGQGYYNEQFF.

The J gene is TRBJ1-4, the V gene TRBV25-1; D is possibly TRBD1 (5 bases). CDR3 length equals 14 residues. The germline V gene encodes CDR1 MGHDK and CDR2 SYGVNS. Trimming took 4 bases from V and 4 from J, leaving 10 bases between them. CDR3 nucleotide sequence: TGTGCCAGCAGTGCCGGGGCGATTAATGAAAAACTGTTTTTT. Its protein is CASSAGAINEKLFF.

This clone was counted between two and nine times. This chain connects TRBV7-9 to TRBJ1-1, with a tentative D call TRBD1 (6 bases). The CDR3 has 15 residues. The V end was cut by 5 bases, the J end by 5 bases, with 18 bases between. CDR1 is SEHNR, CDR2 FQNEAQ, per germline (reference sequence). CDR3 residues: CASSPEDSRWTEAFF. CDR3 nucleotides: TGTGCCAGCAGCCCGGAGGACAGCCGGTGGACTGAAGCTTTCTTT.

The chain joins TRBV15 to TRBJ2-3; D possibly corresponds to TRBD1 (7 bases). The V end lost 1 base, the J end lost 5 bases, and 13 bases lay between the germline ends. Germline V gene data show CDR1 as LNHNV and CDR2 as YYDKDF (reference sequence). The CDR3 is 15 amino acids. The CDR3 nucleotides are TGTGCCACCAGCAGAGCCGGAGGGGGCGAAGATACGCAGTATTTT. Its translation: CATSRAGGGEDTQYF.

The V and J genes are TRBV29-1 and TRBJ2-7, with D possibly matching TRBD2 (5 bases). The CDR3 runs to 11 residues. V was clipped by 2 bases and J by 9 bases, with 11 bases between them. The germline V gene encodes CDR1 SQVTM and CDR2 ANQGSEA. This CDR3 reads CSVENSEGQYF. The CDR3, as DNA: TGCAGCGTTGAAAATAGCGAAGGGCAGTACTTC.

This clone was counted only a few times. The rearrangement uses TRBV5-1 and TRBJ2-7; 7 bases fit TRBD1. V gave up 0 bases and J gave up 4 bases; unmatched junction bases: 7. The CDR3 is 15 amino acids. Germline CDR1 is SGHRS and CDR2 is YFSETQ. The CDR3 DNA sequence: TGCGCCAGCAGCTTGGCCGTAGTGGGACAGTACGAGCAGTACTTC. Encoded protein: CASSLAVVGQYEQYF.

The chain has TRBV14 and TRBJ1-4; D gene ambiguous. The CDR3 has 14 amino acids. Germline V gene lookup returns CDR1 SGHDN and CDR2 FVKESK. Trimming pared 1 base from V and 5 bases from J, leaving 8 bases between. In nucleotides, the CDR3 is TGTGCCAGCAGCCAAGCGTCCGGAAATGAAAAACTGTTTTTT. Amino acid sequence: CASSQASGNEKLFF.